This T cell receptor beta chain was captured by sequencing in a study of early T cells in non-severe SARS-CoV-2 infection. V was clipped by 3 bases and J by 7 bases; unmatched bases: 6. Germline V gene sequence: CDR1 LGHDT, CDR2 YNNKEL (reference sequence). The CDR3 runs to 13 residues. This clonotype was seen ten or more times. TCRdb recomputed calls from the 5' RACE reads with MiXCR, one row per CDR3 protein. The data show about 50,000 distinct CDR3 sequences, around a tenth seen once. The V gene is TRBV3-1, the J gene TRBJ2-7, with 7 bases aligning to TRBD2. The sample here was whole blood, taken at baseline. This sequence originates from an adult who was a healthcare worker with PCR-confirmed SARS-CoV-2 infection or an uninfected control (not recorded which). As DNA, the CDR3 is TGTGCCAGCAGCCAGGGGCGGGGGACGGAGCAGTACTTC. It yields the protein CASSQGRGTEQYF.